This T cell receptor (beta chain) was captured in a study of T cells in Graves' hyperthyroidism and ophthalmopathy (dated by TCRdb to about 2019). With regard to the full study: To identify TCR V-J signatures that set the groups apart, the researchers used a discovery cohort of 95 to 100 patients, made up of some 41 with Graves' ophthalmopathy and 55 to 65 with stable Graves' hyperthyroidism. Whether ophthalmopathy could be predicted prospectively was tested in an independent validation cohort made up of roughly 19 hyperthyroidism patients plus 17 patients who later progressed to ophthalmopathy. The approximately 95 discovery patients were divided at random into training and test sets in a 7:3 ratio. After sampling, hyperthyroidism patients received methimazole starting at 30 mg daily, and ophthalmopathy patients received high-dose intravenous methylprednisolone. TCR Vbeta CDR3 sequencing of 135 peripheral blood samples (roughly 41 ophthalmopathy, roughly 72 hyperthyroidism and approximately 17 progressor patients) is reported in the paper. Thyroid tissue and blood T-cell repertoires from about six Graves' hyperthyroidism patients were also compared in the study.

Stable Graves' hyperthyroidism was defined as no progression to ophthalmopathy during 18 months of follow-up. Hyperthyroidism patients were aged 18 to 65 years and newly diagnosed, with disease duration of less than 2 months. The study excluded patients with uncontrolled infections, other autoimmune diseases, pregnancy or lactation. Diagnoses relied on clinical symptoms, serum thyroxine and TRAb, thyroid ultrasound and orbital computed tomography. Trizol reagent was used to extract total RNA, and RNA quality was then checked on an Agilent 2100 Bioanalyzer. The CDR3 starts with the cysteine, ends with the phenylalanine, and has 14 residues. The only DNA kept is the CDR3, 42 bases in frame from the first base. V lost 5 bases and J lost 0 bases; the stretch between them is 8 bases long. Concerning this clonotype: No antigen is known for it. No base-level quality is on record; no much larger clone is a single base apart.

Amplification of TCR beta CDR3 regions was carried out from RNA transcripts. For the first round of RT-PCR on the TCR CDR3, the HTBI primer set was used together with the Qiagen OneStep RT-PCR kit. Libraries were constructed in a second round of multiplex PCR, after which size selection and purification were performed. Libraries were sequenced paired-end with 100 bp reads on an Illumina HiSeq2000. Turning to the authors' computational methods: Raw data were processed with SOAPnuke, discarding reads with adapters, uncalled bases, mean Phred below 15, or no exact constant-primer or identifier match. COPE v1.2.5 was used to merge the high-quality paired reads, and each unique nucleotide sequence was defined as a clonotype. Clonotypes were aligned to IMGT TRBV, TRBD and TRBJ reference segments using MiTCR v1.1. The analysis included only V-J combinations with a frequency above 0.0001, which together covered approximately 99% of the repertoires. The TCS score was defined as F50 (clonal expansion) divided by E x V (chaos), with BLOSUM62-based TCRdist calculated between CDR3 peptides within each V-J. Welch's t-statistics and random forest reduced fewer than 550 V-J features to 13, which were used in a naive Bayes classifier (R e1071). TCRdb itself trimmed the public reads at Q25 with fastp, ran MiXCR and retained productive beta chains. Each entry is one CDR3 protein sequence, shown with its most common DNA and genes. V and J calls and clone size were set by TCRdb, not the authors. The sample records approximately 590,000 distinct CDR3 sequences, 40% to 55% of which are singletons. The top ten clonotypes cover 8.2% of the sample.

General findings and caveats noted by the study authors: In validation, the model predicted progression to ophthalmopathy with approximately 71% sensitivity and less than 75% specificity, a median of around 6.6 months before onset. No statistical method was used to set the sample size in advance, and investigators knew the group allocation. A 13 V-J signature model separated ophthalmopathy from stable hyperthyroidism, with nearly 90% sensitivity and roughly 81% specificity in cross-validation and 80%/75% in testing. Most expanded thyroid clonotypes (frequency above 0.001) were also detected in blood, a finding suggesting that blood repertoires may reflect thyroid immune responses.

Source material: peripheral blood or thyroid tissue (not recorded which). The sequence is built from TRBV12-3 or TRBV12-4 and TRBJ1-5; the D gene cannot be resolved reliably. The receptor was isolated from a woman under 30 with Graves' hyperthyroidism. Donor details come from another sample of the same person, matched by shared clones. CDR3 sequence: CASSTPDSNQPQHF. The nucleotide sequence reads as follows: TGTGCCAGCAGTACTCCGGATAGCAATCAGCCCCAGCATTTT.